The 14 T cell receptor beta chains given below trace back to one sample, sequenced in a study of PD-1 blockade in classical Hodgkin lymphoma. All patients relapsed after autologous stem cell transplantation, and brentuximab vedotin exposure varied. Purified CD4+ T cells were obtained from thawed PBMCs through magnetic negative selection. The protocol was immunoSEQ multiplex PCR, while the TCRdb copy is restricted to in-frame clones and leaves out a portion. Found here are some 10,000 clones, about 70% of them singletons; the top ten hold 3.5% to 5%. The specimen was CD4+ T cells from blood, collected at baseline. The receptor source for this set is a human donor with classical Hodgkin lymphoma.

This chain uses TRBV5-4 with TRBJ2-2; TRBD1 might be the D (6 bases). Deletions cut 4 bases from V and 1 base from J, with 8 bases between. CDR1 and CDR2 from the germline V gene are SGHNT and YYREEE (reference sequence). The CDR3 sequence is 14 residues long. This CDR3 is CASSEGQNTGELFF. DNA for the CDR3: TGTGCCAGCAGCGAGGGACAGAACACCGGGGAGCTGTTTTTT.

This clone was observed a handful of times. V gene TRBV2 combines with J gene TRBJ1-5, with D hard to call. The CDR3 has 16 amino acids. The germline CDR1 and CDR2 sequences are SNHLY and FYNNEI. V was shortened by 1 base and J by 6 bases, with 16 bases between the two germline ends. In DNA form, the CDR3 reads TGTGCCAGCAGTGAAGTTTGGAATCCAGAAAGTCAGCCCCAGCATTTT. As protein: CASSEVWNPESQPQHF.

The CDR3 loop is CASSSRRMNTEAFF. CDR3 DNA sequence: TGTGCCAGCAGCTCCCGACGGATGAACACTGAAGCTTTCTTT. The chain couples TRBV7-2 to TRBJ1-1; D is uncertain. The CDR3 has 14 residues. From germline, CDR1 is SGHTA and CDR2 FQGNSA. The V end lost 4 bases, the J end lost 0 bases, and 9 bases lay between the germline ends.

The chain is built from TRBV14 and TRBJ2-7; D uncertain. Trimming stripped 0 bases from V and 2 bases from J, with 14 bases between. CDR1 is SGHDN, CDR2 FVKESK, per germline. This CDR3 contains 16 residues. The CDR3: CASSQEGWAETYEQYF. The DNA of the CDR3 is TGTGCCAGCAGCCAAGAAGGGTGGGCAGAAACCTACGAGCAGTACTTC.

The V and J genes are TRBV9 and TRBJ2-3; 7 bases align to TRBD2. The CDR3 has 16 amino acids. V trimming: 5 bases; J trimming: 2 bases; junction bases outside the gene matches: 11. The germline V gene encodes CDR1 SGDLS and CDR2 YYNGEE. In nucleotides, the CDR3 is TGTGCCAGCAGTCCTAGGAACCGGGAGGCCACAGATACGCAGTATTTT. Amino acid sequence: CASSPRNREATDTQYF.

The rearrangement links TRBV28 to TRBJ1-2, with D hard to call. CDR1 MDHEN and CDR2 SYDVKM come from the germline V gene. The CDR3 spans 11 residues. The V end was cut by 10 bases, the J end by 0 bases, with 6 bases between. CDR3 DNA: TGTGCCAACGTAGCTAACTATGGCTACACCTTC. This sequence encodes CANVANYGYTF.

The chain uses TRBV5-8 and TRBJ1-5, with D tentatively TRBD1 (5 bases). Germline V gene sequence: CDR1 SGHTS, CDR2 YDEGEE. The CDR3 runs to 17 residues. The V end lost 4 bases, the J end lost 0 bases, and 17 bases lay between the germline ends. In DNA, the CDR3 is TGTGCCAGCAGCGCCGGGGCAGGGCCTTATAGCAATCAGCCCCAGCATTTT. Protein: CASSAGAGPYSNQPQHF.

Here the CDR3 reads CASSYRGQGNGYTF. The DNA of the CDR3 is TGTGCCAGCAGTTACCGGGGACAGGGAAATGGCTACACCTTC. The chain is built from TRBV6-5 and TRBJ1-2; 9 bases line up with TRBD1. V dropped 2 bases and J dropped 6; count of bases not matched to a gene: 4. The CDR3 has 14 residues. Germline V gene lookup returns CDR1 MNHEY and CDR2 SVGAGI.

J is TRBJ2-7 and V is TRBV6-5, with D maybe TRBD1 (6 bases). The CDR3 totals 14 residues. Trimming removed 0 bases from V and 7 bases from J, with 13 bases in between. Germline assignment: CDR1 MNHEY and CDR2 SVGAGI. The CDR3 is CASSYSMQRGEQYF. In DNA form, the CDR3 reads TGTGCCAGCAGTTACTCGATGCAGAGGGGGGAGCAGTACTTC.

The V and J genes are TRBV18 and TRBJ2-7, with D unclear. There are 14 residues in the CDR3. Germline lookup yields CDR1 KGHSH and CDR2 LQKENI. Trimming stripped 2 bases from V and 5 bases from J, with 13 bases between. The CDR3 is CASSPIRSGDEQYF. CDR3 nucleotides: TGTGCCAGCTCACCAATTAGATCGGGTGACGAGCAGTACTTC. The whole variable domain, remainder taken from reference TRBV18 and TRBJ2-7, is NAGVMQNPRHLVRRRGQEARLRCSPMKGHSHVYWYRQLPEEGLKFMVYLQKENIIDESGMPKERFSAEFPKEGPSILRIQQVVRGDSAAYFCASSPIRSGDEQYFGPGTRLTVT.

This CDR3 reads CASRAWTGRSSYEQYF. The CDR3 DNA is TGTGCCAGCAGGGCCTGGACAGGGCGAAGCTCCTACGAGCAGTACTTC. The chain has TRBV2 and TRBJ2-7; 8 nucleotides match TRBD1. Germline CDR1 reads SNHLY; CDR2 reads FYNNEI. V trimming: 6 bases; J trimming: 0 bases; junction bases outside the gene matches: 10. CDR3 length: 16 residues. The entire variable domain, with the rest obtained from reference TRBV2 and TRBJ2-7, is as follows: EPEVTQTPSHQVTQMGQEVILRCVPISNHLYFYWYRQILGQKVEFLVSFYNNEISEKSEIFDDQFSVERPDGSNFTLKIRSTKLEDSAMYFCASRAWTGRSSYEQYFGPGTRLTVT.

This chain links TRBV6-5 with TRBJ1-5, with D hard to call. V lost 2 bases to trimming and J lost 2 bases, with 10 bases between them. CDR1 is MNHEY and CDR2 is SVGAGI in the germline V gene. CDR3 length: 15 residues. The CDR3 loop reads CASSYKAGGNQPQHF. CDR3 nucleotide sequence: TGTGCCAGCAGTTACAAGGCGGGAGGCAATCAGCCCCAGCATTTT.

The chain is built from TRBV14 and TRBJ2-7, with a weak D call TRBD1 (5 bases). V lost 4 bases to trimming and J lost 1 base, with 11 bases between them. The CDR3 covers 14 residues. From germline, CDR1 is SGHDN and CDR2 FVKESK. The CDR3 sequence is CASSLHRGSYEQYF. The CDR3 DNA reads TGTGCCAGCAGCCTCCATAGGGGATCCTACGAGCAGTACTTC.

The chain joins TRBV18 to TRBJ2-7, with 14 bases lining up with TRBD2. Germline-derived CDR1 and CDR2 are KGHSH and LQKENI. The CDR3 sequence is 15 residues long. The V segment lost 4 bases and the J segment 7 bases; nucleotides outside the gene matches: 6. This CDR3 reads CASSQGLAGVSEQYF. For the CDR3, the DNA is TGTGCCAGCTCACAGGGACTAGCGGGAGTATCGGAGCAGTACTTC.